A selection of T cell receptor beta chains follows, all from one sample in a study of CD8+CD57+ T cells in acquired aplastic anemia. TCRdb ran MiXCR on the reads and lists one entry per CDR3 protein. This sample carries fewer than 200,000 distinct CDR3 sequences, under 55% of them seen once, and the ten largest clones take 1.1%. The sequenced material came from sorted CD4+, CD8+, or CD8+CD57+ T cells (not recorded which) from PBMCs. The receptors stem from a human donor with aplastic anemia. The CDR3 runs from the conserved cysteine through the conserved F or W. A D gene is named only where the DNA matches it firmly. Not every row has a clone size; where given, it reads once, few, many or a size class.

clone_size	v_call	j_call	d_call	cdr3_aa	cdr3_nt
few	TRBV6-1	TRBJ2-2	TRBD1	CASSALTGAAGELFF	TGTGCCAGCAGTGCCTTGACAGGGGCGGCCGGGGAGCTGTTTTTT
many	TRBV2	TRBJ1-5	-	CASSGVGGQPQHF	TGTGCCAGCAGTGGCGTGGGAGGTCAGCCCCAGCATTTT
-	TRBV11-1	TRBJ1-1	TRBD1	CASEGGAEAFF	TGTGCCAGCGAAGGGGGCGCTGAAGCTTTCTTT
many	TRBV3-1	TRBJ2-7	TRBD2	CASSPQTGSGGSSYEQYF	TGTGCCAGCAGCCCCCAGACAGGGAGCGGGGGGAGCTCCTACGAGCAGTACTTC
many	TRBV11-1	TRBJ1-1	-	CASSLMWGSSMNTEAFF	TGTGCCAGCAGCTTGATGTGGGGCAGTAGCATGAACACTGAAGCTTTCTTT
-	TRBV20-1	TRBJ2-3	TRBD2	CSARDFAGGTTDTQYF	TGCAGTGCTAGAGATTTCGCGGGGGGCACCACAGATACGCAGTATTTT
-	TRBV20-1	TRBJ2-7	-	CSAIVLSDEQYF	TGCAGTGCTATTGTTCTGTCCGACGAGCAGTACTTC
-	TRBV19	TRBJ2-7	-	CASSGGRWNEQYF	TGTGCCAGTAGCGGGGGGCGCTGGAACGAGCAGTACTTC
-	TRBV9	TRBJ2-7	TRBD1	CASSAGQQYEQYF	TGTGCCAGCAGCGCGGGACAGCAGTACGAGCAGTACTTC
few	TRBV20-1	TRBJ2-7	-	CSAGHYEQYF	TGCAGTGCTGGTCACTACGAGCAGTACTTC
many	TRBV5-4	TRBJ1-2	TRBD1	CASSLAAGGVYGYTF	TGTGCCAGCAGCTTGGCTGCAGGGGGCGTCTATGGCTACACCTTC
once	TRBV2	TRBJ2-2	-	CASNTGELFF	TGTGCCAGCAACACAGGGGAGCTGTTTTTT
-	TRBV20-1	TRBJ2-3	-	CSASSTGDTQYF	TGCAGTGCCAGCAGTACCGGGGATACGCAGTATTTT
many	TRBV20-1	TRBJ1-4	-	CSARDRTEKLFF	TGCAGTGCTAGAGACAGGACTGAAAAACTGTTTTTT
many	TRBV6-5	TRBJ2-5	-	CASSYRPPGGGSQETQYF	TGTGCCAGCAGTTACCGGCCACCAGGGGGCGGGAGCCAAGAGACCCAGTACTTC
-	TRBV29-1	TRBJ1-1	-	CSVGAGIRGEAFF	TGCAGCGTTGGGGCAGGGATCAGGGGTGAAGCTTTCTTT
few	TRBV29-1	TRBJ1-2	-	CSVGGAWGYTF	TGCAGCGTTGGTGGGGCCTGGGGCTACACCTTC
many	TRBV19	TRBJ1-2	-	CASSTSIGQGYGYTF	TGTGCCAGTAGTACAAGCATCGGGCAAGGCTATGGCTACACCTTC